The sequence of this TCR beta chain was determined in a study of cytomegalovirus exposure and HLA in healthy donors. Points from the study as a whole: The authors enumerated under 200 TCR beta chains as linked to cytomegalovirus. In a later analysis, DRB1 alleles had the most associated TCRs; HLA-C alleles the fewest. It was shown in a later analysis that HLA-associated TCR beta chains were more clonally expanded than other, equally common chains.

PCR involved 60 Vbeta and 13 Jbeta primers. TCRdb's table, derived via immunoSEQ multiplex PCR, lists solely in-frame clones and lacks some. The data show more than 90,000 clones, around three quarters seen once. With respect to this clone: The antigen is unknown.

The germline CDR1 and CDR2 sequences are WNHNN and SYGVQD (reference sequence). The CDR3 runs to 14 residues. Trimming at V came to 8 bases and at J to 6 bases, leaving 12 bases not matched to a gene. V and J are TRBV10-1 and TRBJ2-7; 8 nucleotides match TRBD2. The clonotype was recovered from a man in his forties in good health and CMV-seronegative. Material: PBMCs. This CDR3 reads CASSYREGLAEQYF. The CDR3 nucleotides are TGCGCCAGCTCTTACCGGGAGGGCCTCGCCGAGCAGTACTTC.